This T cell receptor (beta chain) originates from a study of control samples from healthy donors and cancer patients. Trimming removed 4 bases from V and 1 base from J, with 13 bases in between. Germline V lookup: CDR1 LGHNA, CDR2 YSLEER. CDR3 length: 15 amino acids. The protocol was immunoSEQ multiplex PCR, while the TCRdb copy is restricted to in-frame clones and leaves out a portion. The table has 75,000 to 95,000 clones, 70% to 90% seen once; the top ten hold 9.5% to 10%. The specimen was PBMCs. This chain connects TRBV4-3 to TRBJ1-1; weak D call: TRBD1 (6 bases). The source of this sequence is a woman in her 50s with colorectal cancer. CDR3 coding DNA: TGCGCCAGCAGCCGCAGACAGGTCCCGAACACTGAAGCTTTCTTT. It is translated as CASSRRQVPNTEAFF.